Shown below are 32 T cell receptor beta chains from a single sample sequenced in a study of blood T cell repertoires in COVID-19. Here immunoSEQ multiplex PCR was the method, and the copy in TCRdb shows in-frame clones only, minus some. The sample contains 380,000 or so clones, about 90% of which appear only once. Sequences were obtained from peripheral blood. These receptors came from a middle-aged man with acute or convalescent COVID-19.

V is TRBV5-4 and J is TRBJ1-6; 9 bases fit TRBD1. The J segment lost 9 bases and the V segment lost 6 bases, leaving 10 bases of the junction unmatched. The V gene's germline CDR1 is SGHNT and CDR2 YYREEE (reference sequence). CDR3 length: 15 residues. Here the CDR3 DNA reads TGTGCCAGCACCGAAAGGGGACAGGGACGTTCACCCCTCCACTTT. Amino acids: CASTERGQGRSPLHF.

This clone was observed a single time. The chain combines TRBV15 with TRBJ1-2, with D possibly being TRBD1 (6 bases). Trimming cost V 0 bases and J 2 bases, with 13 bases left between them. CDR3 size: 16 residues. CDR1 is LNHNV and CDR2 is YYDKDF in the germline V gene (reference sequence). CDR3 in DNA: TGTGCCACCAGCAGAGATGTGGGGGCGAAAAACTATGGCTACACCTTC. Translating it yields CATSRDVGAKNYGYTF.

In this sample, this clone turned up a few times. The chain employs TRBV5-1 and TRBJ1-2, with TRBD1 as a possible D gene (6 bases). Germline values: CDR1 SGHRS, CDR2 YFSETQ. CDR3 length: 16 amino acids. The V gene lost 0 bases and the J gene lost 5 bases, with 17 bases spanning the gap. The CDR3 here is CASSLGSNRVRYGYTF. CDR3 nucleotide sequence: TGCGCCAGCAGCTTGGGCAGCAACAGGGTGCGGTATGGCTACACCTTC.

Only a few counts were recorded for this clone. V is TRBV7-9 and J is TRBJ2-2; D gene uncertain. Germline V lookup: CDR1 SEHNR, CDR2 FQNEAQ (reference sequence). V lost 5 bases and J lost 0, with 10 bases in between. The CDR3 length is 15 residues. The CDR3 loop is CASSRKQANTGELFF. For the CDR3, the DNA is TGTGCCAGCAGCCGTAAACAAGCGAACACCGGGGAGCTGTTTTTT.

This rearrangement joins TRBV6-6 to TRBJ1-2; 7 nucleotides match TRBD1. The CDR3 spans 13 residues. CDR1 is MNHNY and CDR2 is SVGAGI in the germline V gene (reference sequence). J was trimmed by 6 bases and V by 8 bases; bases with no gene match: 9. The CDR3 region is CASDRVERNGYTF. CDR3 DNA: TGTGCCAGCGACAGGGTTGAGAGAAATGGCTACACCTTC.

This sequence joins TRBV3-1 (or the pseudogene TRBV3-2) and TRBJ2-1, with a weak D call TRBD2 (6 bases). In germline, CDR1 is LGHDT, CDR2 YNNKEL (reference sequence). The V gene lost 0 bases and the J gene lost 7 bases, with 16 bases spanning the gap. CDR3 length: 16 amino acids. The CDR3 bases are TGTGCCAGCAGCCAAGATGTCTCTACTGGGGGGAATGAGCAGTTCTTC. Translated, it gives CASSQDVSTGGNEQFF.

The V gene is TRBV27, the J gene TRBJ1-6; 8 nucleotides agree with TRBD1. Germline V gene sequence: CDR1 MNHEY, CDR2 SMNVEV (reference sequence). Trimming took 5 bases from V and 0 from J; bases not matched to a gene: 6. The CDR3 covers 17 residues. The CDR3 DNA follows: TGTGCCAGCAGTCCAACAGGGGGTTACTCCTATAATTCACCCCTCCACTTT. It codes for CASSPTGGYSYNSPLHF.

This clone has only one observation. The chain recombines TRBV7-9 with TRBJ2-5; maybe TRBD2 (5 bases). Germline CDR1 and CDR2: SEHNR and FQNEAQ (reference sequence). The CDR3 loop spans 15 amino acids. V shed 3 bases and J shed 5 bases, with 16 bases lying between them. In DNA form, the CDR3 reads TGTGCCAGCAGCTTTATTACTAGTTCCTTGGAGACCCAGTACTTC. This codes for CASSFITSSLETQYF. Drawing the rest from reference TRBV7-9 and TRBJ2-5, the complete variable domain is DTGVSQNPRHKITKRGQNVTFRCDPISEHNRLYWYRQTLGQGPEFLTYFQNEAQLEKSRLLSDRFSAERPKGSFSTLEIQRTEQGDSAMYLCASSFITSSLETQYFGPGTRLLVL.

The chain joins TRBV27 to TRBJ1-1; 9 nucleotides match TRBD1. The CDR3 covers 14 residues. Germline assignment: CDR1 MNHEY and CDR2 SMNVEV (reference sequence). Losses at the gene ends were 5 bases for V and 6 bases for J; bases not matched to a gene: 7. The CDR3 region is CASSPGTGYAEAFF. The CDR3 bases are TGTGCCAGCAGTCCCGGGACAGGGTACGCTGAAGCTTTCTTT.

The chain uses TRBV28 and TRBJ2-1; maybe TRBD1 (6 bases). There are 16 residues in the CDR3. The germline CDR1 and CDR2 sequences are MDHEN and SYDVKM. Trimming took off 7 bases at V and 0 bases at J, with 16 bases between the two ends. The CDR3 DNA sequence: TGTGCCAGCACCGCCCAACAGGGCAGCTCCTACAATGAGCAGTTCTTC. Translated, it gives CASTAQQGSSYNEQFF. Variable domain in full (rest from reference TRBV28 and TRBJ2-1): DVKVTQSSRYLVKRTGEKVFLECVQDMDHENMFWYRQDPGLGLRLIYFSYDVKMKEKGDIPEGYSVSREKKERFSLILESASTNQTSMYLCASTAQQGSSYNEQFFGPGTRLTVL.

V and J are TRBV5-5 and TRBJ2-7, with TRBD1 identical over 7 bases. Trimming at V came to 0 bases and at J to 1 base, leaving 7 bases not matched to a gene. Germline lookup yields CDR1 SGHKS and CDR2 YYEKEE (reference sequence). The CDR3 runs to 16 residues. The CDR3 DNA reads TGTGCCAGCAGCTTGGTATCGGGACAGCGATCCTACGAGCAGTACTTC. Translation: CASSLVSGQRSYEQYF.

This rearrangement joins TRBV7-6 to TRBJ1-6; D possibly corresponds to TRBD1 (6 bases). Germline-derived CDR1 and CDR2 are SGHVS and FNYEAQ. The CDR3 contains 14 residues. Trimming removed 5 bases at V and 5 bases at J, with 10 bases between. The CDR3: CASSTGQNNSPLHF. As DNA, the CDR3 is TGTGCCAGCAGCACCGGACAGAATAATTCACCCCTCCACTTT. Drawing the rest from reference TRBV7-6 and TRBJ1-6, the complete variable domain is GAGVSQSPRYKVTKRGQDVALRCDPISGHVSLYWYRQALGQGPEFLTYFNYEAQQDKSGLPNDRFSAERPEGSISTLTIQRTEQRDSAMYRCASSTGQNNSPLHFGNGTRLTVT.

The CDR3 spells CASSYSDYLTGELFF. In DNA form, the CDR3 reads TGTGCCAGCAGTTACTCCGACTACCTCACCGGGGAGCTGTTTTTT. The V call is TRBV6-5, the J call TRBJ2-2; possible D gene TRBD2, 5 bases. The germline CDR1 and CDR2 sequences are MNHEY and SVGAGI. V was pared by 0 bases and J by 4 bases, with 9 bases between. The CDR3 spans 15 residues.

This chain joins TRBV3-1 (or the pseudogene TRBV3-2) and TRBJ1-1; no clear D. The V end was cut by 0 bases, the J end by 4 bases, with 12 bases between. The CDR3 length is 15 residues. Germline V lookup: CDR1 LGHDT, CDR2 YNNKEL (reference sequence). The CDR3 spells CASSQDLVRATEAFF. DNA of the CDR3: TGTGCCAGCAGCCAAGATCTGGTGAGGGCCACTGAAGCTTTCTTT.

This sequence joins TRBV3-1 (or the pseudogene TRBV3-2) and TRBJ1-4, with TRBD1 as a possible D gene (6 bases). The CDR3 totals 13 residues. Germline V gene sequence: CDR1 LGHDT, CDR2 YNNKEL (reference sequence). V was cut by 4 bases and J by 4 bases, with 7 bases left in between. CDR3 DNA: TGTGCCAGCAGCCCGGACAGTAATGAAAAACTGTTTTTT. Amino acid sequence: CASSPDSNEKLFF.

The chain has TRBV27 and TRBJ2-1, with D perhaps matching TRBD1 (6 bases). V shed 5 bases and J shed 6 bases, with 14 bases lying between them. CDR1 MNHEY and CDR2 SMNVEV come from the germline V gene (reference sequence). This CDR3 is built from 14 residues. DNA for the CDR3: TGTGCCAGCAGTGGGACCCTACAGGGCAATGAGCAGTTCTTC. Its translation: CASSGTLQGNEQFF.

The chain is built from TRBV7-3 and TRBJ2-3, with no clear D. Trimming cost V 1 base and J 4 bases, with 6 bases left between them. CDR3 length: 13 amino acids. Germline CDR1 reads SGHTA; CDR2 reads FQGTGA. Written as DNA, the CDR3 is TGTGCCAGCAGCTTAAACGCGGCAGATACGCAGTATTTT. Its translation is CASSLNAADTQYF.

The chain has TRBV9 and TRBJ1-3, with D possibly matching TRBD1 (5 bases). V was shortened by 2 bases and J by 1 base, with 10 bases between the two germline ends. This CDR3 contains 15 residues. Germline V gene sequence: CDR1 SGDLS, CDR2 YYNGEE. DNA for the CDR3: TGTGCCAGCAGCGTTCAGACAGCTTCTGGAAACACCATATATTTT. This codes for CASSVQTASGNTIYF.

The chain joins TRBV19 to TRBJ1-5; TRBD1 matches 8 bases. After removal of 7 bases from V and 2 bases from J, the junction contained 1 base not matched to a gene. The CDR3 runs to 13 residues. Germline V CDR1 and CDR2: LNHDA, SQIVND (reference sequence). CDR3 nucleotide sequence: TGTGCCAGTACGGACAGGGGCAATCAGCCCCAGCATTTT. This encodes CASTDRGNQPQHF.

The count of this clone is one. The chain couples TRBV5-1 to TRBJ2-1; 12 bases align to TRBD2. After removal of 8 bases from V and 8 bases from J, the junction contained 5 bases not matched to a gene. The CDR3 length is 13 residues. From germline, CDR1 is SGHRS and CDR2 YFSETQ. In nucleotides, the CDR3 is TGCGCCAGTGGACTAGCGGGATATGATGAGCAGTTCTTC. Protein sequence: CASGLAGYDEQFF.

The CDR3 DNA reads TGTGCCAGCAGCCAAGATGTTCTAGCGGGGGGAAATGAGCAGTTCTTC. Encoded protein: CASSQDVLAGGNEQFF. V is TRBV3-1 (or the pseudogene TRBV3-2) and J is TRBJ2-1, with TRBD2 matching over 11 bases. Trimming cost V 0 bases and J 7 bases; bases outside gene matches: 5. The CDR3 runs to 16 residues. The germline CDR1 and CDR2 sequences are LGHDT and YNNKEL (reference sequence).

V usage is TRBV4-1 and J usage is TRBJ2-2, with TRBD1 identical over 9 bases. The CDR3 consists of 16 residues. Unmatched junction bases numbered 7, after V lost 4 bases and J lost 4 bases. Looked up from germline, CDR1 is MGHRA and CDR2 is YSYEKL. CDR3 in DNA: TGCGCCAGCAGCCGAGGGACAGGGCGAAGCACCGGGGAGCTGTTTTTT. Translating gives CASSRGTGRSTGELFF.

In its sample, this clone was seen a few times. This chain uses TRBV4-2 with TRBJ1-1; D is ambiguous. Germline CDR1 LGHNA, CDR2 YNFKEQ. The CDR3 is made up of 14 amino acids. The V gene lost 1 base and the J gene lost 0 bases, with 6 bases spanning the gap. The CDR3 is CASSQGRMNTEAFF. Here the CDR3 DNA reads TGTGCCAGCAGCCAAGGCAGGATGAACACTGAAGCTTTCTTT.

J is TRBJ1-6 and V is TRBV19; 8 bases line up with TRBD1. Germline values: CDR1 LNHDA, CDR2 SQIVND (reference sequence). The CDR3 has 19 amino acids. The V and J ends lost 2 bases and 7 bases, in that order; junction bases with no gene match: 16. This CDR3 is CASSIWDRPPLPINSPLHF. Written as DNA, the CDR3 is TGTGCCAGTAGTATATGGGACAGGCCCCCTTTGCCAATCAATTCACCCCTCCACTTT.

CDR3 nucleotide sequence: TGTGCCAGCAGTTTATATGAGTTTCGCCAGCCCCAGCATTTT. Amino acids: CASSLYEFRQPQHF. The chain carries TRBV27 and TRBJ1-5; D is undetermined. Germline V gives CDR1 MNHEY, CDR2 SMNVEV (reference sequence). This CDR3 is 14 amino acids long. The ends were cut back, 1 base at V and 7 bases at J, with 11 bases in the middle.

The chain links TRBV25-1 to TRBJ1-1; D call uncertain. Germline CDR1 MGHDK, CDR2 SYGVNS. The ends were cut back, 1 base at V and 4 bases at J, with 10 bases in the middle. The CDR3 runs 14 residues. The CDR3 DNA reads as TGTGCCAGCAGTGAATTCCGATTGAGCACTGAAGCTTTCTTT. Its protein product is CASSEFRLSTEAFF.

In its sample, this clone was seen a few times. The rearrangement joins TRBV6-2 or TRBV6-3 to TRBJ1-5; D unclear. The CDR3 is 14 amino acids. V was clipped by 5 bases and J by 7 bases, with 15 bases between them. Germline V lookup: CDR1 MNHEY, CDR2 SVGEGT. This CDR3 is CASSTSAGQQPQHF. In DNA, the CDR3 is TGTGCCAGCAGTACATCCGCGGGTCAGCAGCCCCAGCATTTT.

This chain uses TRBV18 with TRBJ1-3, with 7 bases matching TRBD1. This CDR3 has 15 residues. V dropped 1 base and J dropped 0; count of bases not matched to a gene: 0. Germline V gene sequence: CDR1 KGHSH, CDR2 LQKENI. The CDR3 nucleotides read TGTGCCAGCTCACCACGGGACAGCTCTGGAAACACCATATATTTT. Translated, it gives CASSPRDSSGNTIYF.

The chain joins TRBV6-5 to TRBJ1-2; TRBD1 matches at 7 bases. V lost 5 bases to trimming and J lost 3 bases; unmatched junction nucleotides: 9. Germline CDR1 is MNHEY and CDR2 is SVGAGI. CDR3 length: 15 residues. The CDR3 region has the DNA TGTGCCAGCAGTATCCGACAGGGTTTAGACTATGGCTACACCTTC. Its protein is CASSIRQGLDYGYTF.

The chain links TRBV28 to TRBJ2-5; D might be TRBD2 (6 bases). Trimming left V 3 bases short and J 4 bases short, with 12 bases between. Germline values: CDR1 MDHEN, CDR2 SYDVKM. This CDR3 region has 14 residues. The CDR3 coding sequence is TGTGCCAGCAGTTTTGGGAAACTAGCAGAGACCCAGTACTTC. Translation: CASSFGKLAETQYF. Based on the CDR3 plus reference TRBV28 and TRBJ2-5, the full variable domain is DVKVTQSSRYLVKRTGEKVFLECVQDMDHENMFWYRQDPGLGLRLIYFSYDVKMKEKGDIPEGYSVSREKKERFSLILESASTNQTSMYLCASSFGKLAETQYFGPGTRLLVL.

CDR3 bases: TGTGCCAGCAGTGAATCGACAGGGACATGGGCCAACATTCAGTACTTC. The encoded protein is CASSESTGTWANIQYF. V usage is TRBV6-1 and J usage is TRBJ2-4; 7 bases map to TRBD1. Germline V gene sequence: CDR1 MNHNS, CDR2 SASEGT. The junction had 11 bases not matched to a gene; V was cut back by 2 bases and J by 7 bases. This CDR3 has 16 residues.

The chain links TRBV7-2 to TRBJ1-2, with TRBD1 as a possible D gene (6 bases). Trimming took off 5 bases at V and 6 bases at J, with 13 bases between the two ends. CDR3 length: 13 residues. Per germline, CDR1 SGHTA and CDR2 FQGNSA. In DNA form, the CDR3 reads TGTGCCAGCAGCCCCCGCCGACAGGATGGCTACACCTTC. Translated, it gives CASSPRRQDGYTF. Full variable domain (outside the CDR3, taken from reference TRBV7-2 and TRBJ1-2): GAGVSQSPSNKVTEKGKDVELRCDPISGHTALYWYRQSLGQGLEFLIYFQGNSAPDKSGLPSDRFSAERTGGSVSTLTIQRTQQEDSAVYLCASSPRRQDGYTFGSGTRLTVV.